The 14 T cell receptor beta chains below were found in one sample sequenced in a study of shared clonotypes between healthy human individuals. TCRdb's table, derived via immunoSEQ multiplex PCR, lists solely in-frame clones and lacks some. The top ten clones hold around 1.2% of a sample with around 2,000,000 clones, about 95% of them seen once. Naive CD8 populations comprised CD45RO-negative cells positively selected for CCR7, excluding terminally differentiated effector memory CD45RA+ cells. Specimen: naive CD8+ T cells sorted from blood. These receptors were obtained from a man younger than 35 in good health.

The chain recombines TRBV7-2 with TRBJ2-7; D may match TRBD1 or TRBD2 (5 bases each). V was cut by 5 bases and J by 9 bases, with 17 bases left in between. The CDR3 spans 13 residues. CDR1 is SGHTA, CDR2 FQGNSA, per germline. CDR3 region: CASSISGLAGQYF. The CDR3 DNA reads TGTGCCAGCAGCATATCGGGGCTAGCTGGGCAGTACTTC.

The chain combines TRBV2 with TRBJ1-1; unclear D gene. The germline gives CDR1 SNHLY, CDR2 FYNNEI. Between the trimmed V and J ends, which lost 1 base and 1 base, there was a span of 10 bases. The length of the CDR3 is 15 residues. The CDR3 protein is CASSEGWGGNTEAFF. The DNA for the CDR3 is TGTGCCAGCAGTGAAGGGTGGGGAGGGAACACTGAAGCTTTCTTT. Filled out from reference TRBV2 and TRBJ1-1, the complete variable domain reads EPEVTQTPSHQVTQMGQEVILRCVPISNHLYFYWYRQILGQKVEFLVSFYNNEISEKSEIFDDQFSVERPDGSNFTLKIRSTKLEDSAMYFCASSEGWGGNTEAFFGQGTRLTVV.

The rearrangement links TRBV4-1 to TRBJ2-7, with D possibly matching TRBD1 (6 bases). Germline V gene lookup returns CDR1 MGHRA and CDR2 YSYEKL. CDR3 length equals 17 residues. V lost 0 bases and J 1 base, leaving 16 bases between the germline ends. The CDR3 DNA sequence: TGCGCCAGCAGCCAAGATCTTGAGGGGGTGGCTTCCTACGAGCAGTACTTC. Its translation: CASSQDLEGVASYEQYF.

This sequence joins TRBV5-1 and TRBJ2-5; D gene uncertain. The CDR3 has 15 amino acids. Looked up from germline, CDR1 is SGHRS and CDR2 is YFSETQ. Trimming pared 2 bases from V and 0 bases from J, leaving 11 bases between. CDR3 residues: CASSFQDPYQETQYF. As DNA, the CDR3 is TGCGCCAGCAGCTTCCAGGACCCCTACCAAGAGACCCAGTACTTC.

Details on this clone: The same CDR3 also results from other DNA sequences found in this sample. V and J are TRBV9 and TRBJ1-1, with D perhaps matching TRBD1 (5 bases). Germline V gene sequence: CDR1 SGDLS, CDR2 YYNGEE. V lost 0 bases to trimming and J lost 4 bases, with 10 bases between them. CDR3 length: 14 amino acids. DNA for the CDR3: TGTGCCAGCAGCGTAGCCTGGGGCAGCACTGAAGCTTTCTTT. Protein: CASSVAWGSTEAFF.

The rearrangement links TRBV30 to TRBJ2-3; D might be TRBD1 (7 bases). The V and J ends lost 5 bases and 2 bases respectively, with 14 bases between them. The CDR3 is made up of 14 amino acids. Germline lookup yields CDR1 GTSNPN and CDR2 SVGIG (reference sequence). CDR3 protein: CAWGGTEITDTQYF. The DNA of the CDR3 is TGTGCCTGGGGGGGGACAGAAATCACAGATACGCAGTATTTT.

Worth noting for this clone: Mismatch with germline at one junction end may stem from a read error. The chain combines TRBV9 with TRBJ2-3, with TRBD1 as a possible D gene (6 bases). The germline V gene has CDR1 SGDLS and CDR2 YYNGEE. The CDR3 loop spans 12 amino acids. The CDR3 loop reads CASSAGHLLLHF. CDR3 in DNA: TGTGCCAGCAGCGCGGGACACCTCCTTCTGCATTTT.

The CDR3 nucleotides read TGTGCCAGCAGTTTCCTACAGGGAGGGGTCCAAGAGACCCAGTACTTC. Encoded protein: CASSFLQGGVQETQYF. V is TRBV27 and J is TRBJ2-5; a possible D gene is TRBD2 (7 bases). Trimming cost V 3 bases and J 1 base, with 15 bases left between them. The CDR3 contains 16 residues. Germline CDR1 reads MNHEY; CDR2 reads SMNVEV (reference sequence).

This clone occurred once. The chain combines TRBV9 with TRBJ2-7; 7 bases map to TRBD2. The V segment lost 3 bases and the J segment 4 bases; nucleotides outside the gene matches: 7. Germline lookup yields CDR1 SGDLS and CDR2 YYNGEE. CDR3 length equals 14 residues. CDR3 in amino acids: CASSDGTTLYEQYF. CDR3 nucleotide sequence: TGTGCCAGCAGCGACGGGACTACTCTATACGAGCAGTACTTC.

The chain couples TRBV9 to TRBJ2-3; 16 bases agree with TRBD2. The CDR3 consists of 16 residues. V dropped 3 bases and J dropped 6; count of bases not matched to a gene: 4. Germline CDR1 is SGDLS and CDR2 is YYNGEE. The CDR3 reads CASSAGTSGRVDTQYF. Written as DNA, the CDR3 is TGTGCCAGCAGCGCGGGGACTAGCGGGAGGGTGGATACGCAGTATTTT. The full variable domain, rest sourced from reference TRBV9 and TRBJ2-3, is DSGVTQTPKHLITATGQRVTLRCSPRSGDLSVYWYQQSLDQGLQFLIQYYNGEERAKGNILERFSAQQFPDLHSELNLSSLELGDSALYFCASSAGTSGRVDTQYFGPGTRLTVL.

The chain combines TRBV11-2 with TRBJ2-7; the match to TRBD2 covers 12 bases. Per germline, CDR1 SGHAT and CDR2 FQNNGV. Trimming at V came to 5 bases and at J to 10 bases, leaving 3 bases not matched to a gene. This CDR3 has 12 residues. The CDR3 sequence: CASSIGLAGQYF. The CDR3 nucleotides read TGTGCCAGCAGCATCGGACTAGCGGGACAGTACTTC.

This chain joins TRBV9 and TRBJ2-7; tentatively, D is TRBD2 (6 bases). The CDR3 contains 15 residues. Germline CDR1 is SGDLS and CDR2 is YYNGEE. V lost 3 bases, J lost 1 base, and 14 bases lay in between. CDR3 sequence reads: CASSAGGEDSYEQYF. The DNA for the CDR3 is TGTGCCAGCAGCGCCGGCGGGGAGGATTCCTACGAGCAGTACTTC.

This clone was seen only once. In the same sample, other DNA sequences code for this CDR3. J is TRBJ1-6 and V is TRBV7-9; D unclear. There are 11 residues in the CDR3. V was trimmed by 3 bases and J by 8 bases, leaving 2 bases between them. CDR1 SEHNR and CDR2 FQNEAQ come from the germline V gene (reference sequence). The CDR3 region is CASSFDSPLHF. CDR3 in DNA: TGTGCCAGCAGCTTTGATTCACCCCTCCACTTT.

This clone has only one observation. The V gene is TRBV30, the J gene TRBJ1-3, with D perhaps TRBD1 (6 bases). The germline CDR1 and CDR2 sequences are GTSNPN and SVGIG (reference sequence). Trimming removed 0 bases from V and 0 bases from J, with 15 bases in between. CDR3 length: 17 residues. CDR3 bases: TGTGCCTGGAGTGTAGGGGGGGGCAGATTCTCTGGAAACACCATATATTTT. Amino acid sequence: CAWSVGGGRFSGNTIYF.